The present T cell receptor (beta chain) was sequenced within a study of Ad26.COV2.S vaccination and SARS-CoV-2 variants. Study as a whole: Administration of Ad26.COV2.S was intramuscular, either once or twice 56 days apart.

Treatment here: roughly 20 received Ad26.COV2.S at low or high dose, single or two shots; about 5 received placebo; per-sample allocation not given. Sampling happened 63 days after the first vaccine or placebo injection. As concerns this clone: Its antigen remains unidentified.

Method: immunoSEQ multiplex PCR; TCRdb's copy keeps in-frame clones and lacks some. The sample consists of some 340,000 clones, around four fifths of them appearing once. Germline assignment: CDR1 SGHTA and CDR2 FQGNSA. V was pared by 4 bases and J by 2 bases, with 15 bases between. The CDR3 covers 15 residues. General study results and limits: Vaccine recipients had higher spike-specific TCR breadth than placebo recipients. TCR breadth and depth estimates may have understated total T cell responses.

This sample comprised peripheral blood, obtained in a trial of Ad26.COV2.S vaccine versus placebo. The rearrangement joins TRBV7-2 to TRBJ2-7, with a possible D match to TRBD2 (5 bases). The clonotype originates from a person aged 18-65 years who received the Ad26.COV2.S COVID-19 vaccine or a placebo. For the CDR3, the DNA is TGTGCCAGCAGCTCGGTCGGGATATACGCCTACGAGCAGTACTTC. It codes for CASSSVGIYAYEQYF.